This TCR beta chain was recovered during a study of cytomegalovirus exposure and HLA in healthy donors. The primer mix had 60 Vbeta and 13 Jbeta primers. The table came from immunoSEQ multiplex PCR; TCRdb's copy has only in-frame clones and leaves some out. This table has approximately 40,000 clones, roughly 82% appearing once. There are a few counts of this clone. The junction departs from germline at one end; a sequencing error may be responsible. Additional DNA sequences in this sample encode the identical CDR3. In germline, CDR1 is SGHDN, CDR2 FVKESK. CDR3 size: 15 residues. This clonotype was obtained from a woman aged 18-29 years in good health and CMV-seropositive. Source material: PBMCs. The chain links TRBV14 to TRBJ2-7, with TRBD1 identical over 8 bases. Here the CDR3 DNA reads TGTGCCAGCAGCAAAGGACAGGGACAGACCTACGAGCAGTACTTT. The encoded protein is CASSKGQGQTYEQYF.